These 30 T cell receptor beta chains came from one sample sequenced in a study of blood T cell repertoires in COVID-19. The table came from immunoSEQ multiplex PCR; TCRdb's copy has only in-frame clones and leaves some out. The data show 200,000 to 300,000 clones, about 87% seen once. Material: peripheral blood. The source of these receptors is a woman aged 40 to 55 with acute or convalescent COVID-19.

The chain is built from TRBV5-4 and TRBJ1-1, with D maybe TRBD1 (5 bases). The length of the CDR3 is 16 residues. V was cut by 4 bases and J by 1 base, with 17 bases left in between. Germline V CDR1 and CDR2: SGHNT, YYREEE (reference sequence). CDR3 loop: CASSPHGAGQNTEAFF. The CDR3 nucleotides read TGTGCCAGCAGCCCCCATGGGGCAGGGCAGAACACTGAAGCTTTCTTT.

The chain uses TRBV7-8 and TRBJ1-2; D call uncertain. The CDR3 contains 12 residues. V gave up 0 bases and J gave up 6 bases, with 5 bases separating them. Germline-derived CDR1 and CDR2 are SGHVS and FQNEAQ. CDR3 sequence (DNA): TGTGCCAGCAGCTTAGCGAGTAATGGCTACACCTTC. Translating gives CASSLASNGYTF.

The rearrangement links TRBV3-1 (or the pseudogene TRBV3-2) to TRBJ2-1; the match to TRBD1 covers 11 bases. The CDR3 is made up of 17 amino acids. Per germline, CDR1 LGHDT and CDR2 YNNKEL (reference sequence). The junction had 12 bases not matched to a gene; V was cut back by 4 bases and J by 7 bases. Here the CDR3 DNA reads TGTGCCAGCAGCCGCTATTTGGGGACAGGGGGAAATAATGAGCAGTTCTTC. Protein product: CASSRYLGTGGNNEQFF.

The chain combines TRBV9 with TRBJ1-4; D unclear. Trimming shortened V by 0 bases and J by 8 bases, and 17 bases separated the two germline ends. The CDR3 totals 16 residues. CDR1 and CDR2 (germline): SGDLS, YYNGEE. For the CDR3, the DNA is TGTGCCAGCAGCGTAGGAGAGAGGTCGGAGCAGGAAAAACTGTTTTTT. Encoded protein: CASSVGERSEQEKLFF.

The chain employs TRBV19 and TRBJ1-2, with D maybe TRBD1 (6 bases). V was shortened by 5 bases and J by 5 bases, with 18 bases between the two germline ends. The CDR3 totals 15 residues. Germline V gene lookup returns CDR1 LNHDA and CDR2 SQIVND (reference sequence). As DNA, the CDR3 is TGTGCCAGTAGTTCCGGATCGACAGGCCTATATGGCTACACCTTC. Protein product: CASSSGSTGLYGYTF.

Only a few counts were recorded for this clone. This sequence joins TRBV7-3 and TRBJ1-1; unclear D gene. The CDR3 runs 15 residues. CDR1 and CDR2 (germline): SGHTA, FQGTGA. The V and J ends lost 0 bases and 2 bases respectively, with 10 bases between them. The CDR3 DNA reads as TGTGCCAGCAGCTTAACTGGTTGGCCTAACACTGAAGCTTTCTTT. It specifies CASSLTGWPNTEAFF. Full variable domain (rest looked up from reference TRBV7-3 and TRBJ1-1): GAGVSQTPSNKVTEKGKYVELRCDPISGHTALYWYRQSLGQGPEFLIYFQGTGAADDSGLPNDRFFAVRPEGSVSTLKIQRTERGDSAVYLCASSLTGWPNTEAFFGQGTRLTVV.

The rearrangement uses TRBV10-2 and TRBJ1-2, with a weak D call TRBD1 (5 bases). Germline V lookup: CDR1 WSHSY, CDR2 SAAADI. CDR3 length: 13 amino acids. Trimming left V 4 bases short and J 4 bases short, with 10 bases between. CDR3 sequence (DNA): TGCGCCAGCAGTGTATCGGGGGGCTATGGCTACACCTTC. Its translation: CASSVSGGYGYTF.

V and J are TRBV2 and TRBJ1-5, with D uncertain. The CDR3 length is 14 residues. Deletions cut 7 bases from V and 0 bases from J, with 10 bases between. The germline V gene has CDR1 SNHLY and CDR2 FYNNEI. The CDR3 region is CASMRADSNQPQHF. The CDR3 DNA is TGTGCCAGCATGAGAGCCGATAGCAATCAGCCCCAGCATTTT. The complete variable domain, with remaining parts taken from reference TRBV2 and TRBJ1-5, reads EPEVTQTPSHQVTQMGQEVILRCVPISNHLYFYWYRQILGQKVEFLVSFYNNEISEKSEIFDDQFSVERPDGSNFTLKIRSTKLEDSAMYFCASMRADSNQPQHFGDGTRLSIL.

The CDR3: CASGDSLFYEQYV. DNA of the CDR3: TGTGCCAGCGGGGACAGCCTTTTTTACGAGCAGTACGTC. The chain combines TRBV5-6 with TRBJ2-7; 7 bases are a match to TRBD1. CDR3 length: 13 amino acids. CDR1 SGHDT and CDR2 YYEEEE come from the germline V gene. Germline trimming cut 7 bases from V and 4 bases from J; bases unmatched to any gene: 8.

The rearrangement uses TRBV7-8 and TRBJ2-3, with TRBD2 identical over 8 bases. This CDR3 spans 18 amino acids. Germline CDR1 reads SGHVS; CDR2 reads FQNEAQ. Trimming cost V 3 bases and J 1 base; bases outside gene matches: 12. DNA of the CDR3: TGTGCCAGCAGCTTCGGAGGGGTAGCGGGGTTGGGCACAGATACGCAGTATTTT. Encoded protein: CASSFGGVAGLGTDTQYF.

The chain has TRBV12-3 or TRBV12-4 and TRBJ1-2; D not resolved. CDR3 length: 12 residues. V was pared by 5 bases and J by 6 bases, with 10 bases between. The CDR3 sequence: CASSPRAHGYTF. The DNA of the CDR3 is TGTGCCAGCAGTCCCCGTGCGCATGGCTACACCTTC.

The table lists this clone with a count of one. This sequence joins TRBV7-3 and TRBJ2-2; 11 nucleotides agree with TRBD2. CDR1 and CDR2 (germline): SGHTA, FQGTGA. This CDR3 has 18 amino acids. The junction had 6 bases not matched to a gene; V was cut back by 1 base and J by 2 bases. CDR3 sequence reads: CASSLIASGGPNTGELFF. CDR3 sequence (DNA): TGTGCCAGCAGCTTAATCGCTAGCGGGGGGCCCAACACCGGGGAGCTGTTTTTT.

The chain carries TRBV7-7 and TRBJ2-7, with D maybe TRBD1 (6 bases). The germline V gene has CDR1 SSHAT and CDR2 FNYEAQ (reference sequence). V was shortened by 5 bases and J by 3 bases, with 11 bases between the two germline ends. The CDR3 is 13 amino acids. The CDR3 is CASSRDTNYEQYV. The CDR3 bases are TGTGCCAGCAGCCGGGACACAAACTACGAGCAGTACGTC.

J is TRBJ2-2 and V is TRBV13, with 7 positions matching TRBD1. This CDR3 region has 14 residues. J gave up 6 bases and V 5 bases, and 6 bases lay outside the gene matches. Germline lookup yields CDR1 PRHDT and CDR2 FYEKMQ (reference sequence). CDR3 DNA: TGTGCCAGCAGCACAAAAGGGGGCCCCGGGGAGCTGTTTTTT. Translating gives CASSTKGGPGELFF.

Turning to this clone: Distinct nucleotide sequences in the sample also encode this CDR3. This rearrangement joins TRBV9 to TRBJ2-7, with D perhaps TRBD1 (5 bases). Per germline, CDR1 SGDLS and CDR2 YYNGEE. Trimming shortened V by 2 bases and J by 6 bases, and 18 bases separated the two germline ends. CDR3 length: 15 amino acids. The DNA for the CDR3 is TGTGCCAGCAGCGTCGGACAAGGATGTTTTGGCGAGCAGTACGTC. This encodes CASSVGQGCFGEQYV.

This sequence joins TRBV2 and TRBJ1-1; perhaps TRBD1 as D (6 bases). V was pared by 4 bases and J by 1 base, with 10 bases between. The CDR3 sequence is 14 residues long. Looked up from germline, CDR1 is SNHLY and CDR2 is FYNNEI. The CDR3 sequence: CASSVGRGNTEAFF. In DNA form, the CDR3 reads TGTGCCAGCAGTGTCGGCAGGGGGAACACTGAAGCTTTCTTT.

The V and J genes are TRBV19 and TRBJ1-5; tentatively, D is TRBD1 (6 bases). The CDR3 contains 14 residues. Per germline, CDR1 LNHDA and CDR2 SQIVND (reference sequence). V lost 3 bases, J lost 11 bases, and 17 bases lay in between. CDR3 nucleotide sequence: TGTGCCAGTAGTATCCAGGGGCCGATTTCGTCCCAGCATTTT. Its translation: CASSIQGPISSQHF. The entire variable domain, with the rest obtained from reference TRBV19 and TRBJ1-5, is as follows: DGGITQSPKYLFRKEGQNVTLSCEQNLNHDAMYWYRQDPGQGLRLIYYSQIVNDFQKGDIAEGYSVSREKKESFPLTVTSAQKNPTAFYLCASSIQGPISSQHFGDGTRLSIL.

The CDR3 spells CARSPERGFATNEKLFF. The CDR3 region has the DNA TGTGCCAGAAGCCCTGAGAGAGGTTTTGCAACTAATGAAAAACTGTTTTTT. This sequence joins TRBV5-3 and TRBJ1-4, with D unclear. TRBV5-3 is reported as an ORF; its role is uncertain. The CDR3 sequence is 17 residues long. Trimming took 4 bases from V and 0 from J, leaving 16 bases between them.

The CDR3 DNA is TGCGCCAGCAGCTTACAGGTAGCTGGAAACACCATATATTTT. Translating it yields CASSLQVAGNTIYF. The chain links TRBV5-1 to TRBJ1-3; weak D call: TRBD1 (5 bases). There are 14 residues in the CDR3. Looked up from germline, CDR1 is SGHRS and CDR2 is YFSETQ. V lost 2 bases and J 2 bases, leaving 8 bases between the germline ends.

The chain has TRBV19 and TRBJ1-5, with D hard to call. V lost 1 base to trimming and J lost 7 bases, with 14 bases between them. The germline gives CDR1 LNHDA, CDR2 SQIVND (reference sequence). There are 15 residues in the CDR3. The CDR3 loop reads CASSIVATAGQPQHF. The CDR3 DNA follows: TGTGCCAGTAGTATAGTGGCAACCGCCGGGCAGCCCCAGCATTTT.

The genes are TRBV2 and TRBJ1-1; D gene ambiguous. Trimming cost V 4 bases and J 3 bases, with 18 bases left between them. The CDR3 loop spans 16 amino acids. CDR1 is SNHLY, CDR2 FYNNEI, per germline. CDR3 in DNA: TGTGCCAGCAGTGTTCCAGAGGGCAGCCTTTACACTGAAGCTTTCTTT. Protein product: CASSVPEGSLYTEAFF.

Here the CDR3 reads CASSLVPNEGTEAFF. The DNA of the CDR3 is TGCGCCAGCAGCTTGGTCCCGAACGAGGGCACTGAAGCTTTCTTT. The chain links TRBV5-1 to TRBJ1-1; no clear D. CDR3 length equals 15 residues. CDR1 and CDR2 (germline): SGHRS, YFSETQ. Trimming took 0 bases from V and 4 from J, leaving 13 bases between them.

The chain uses TRBV14 and TRBJ1-2; the D gene is possibly TRBD1 (6 bases). Between the trimmed V and J ends, which lost 0 bases and 6 bases, there was a span of 20 bases. Germline CDR1 SGHDN, CDR2 FVKESK. This CDR3 has 17 residues. CDR3 coding DNA: TGTGCCAGCAGCCAAGATAAAATTGGGCAGGGGATAAATGGCTACACCTTC. Its translation is CASSQDKIGQGINGYTF.

The chain recombines TRBV6-6 with TRBJ1-5; D is unclear. V was clipped by 0 bases and J by 7 bases, with 7 bases between them. Germline CDR1 reads MNHNY; CDR2 reads SVGAGI (reference sequence). This CDR3 has 13 residues. DNA for the CDR3: TGTGCCAGCAGTTACTCCTCGGGGCAGCCCCAGCATTTT. Translating it yields CASSYSSGQPQHF.

This sequence joins TRBV10-2 and TRBJ1-2; 8 nucleotides align to TRBD1. Germline CDR1 reads WSHSY; CDR2 reads SAAADI. The length of the CDR3 is 15 residues. Trimming at V came to 5 bases and at J to 1 base, leaving 6 bases not matched to a gene. The CDR3 DNA sequence: TGCGCCAGCAGTCCCGACAGGGGCCTTAACTATGGCTACACCTTC. Translating gives CASSPDRGLNYGYTF.

V gene TRBV6-5 combines with J gene TRBJ2-1, with D tentatively TRBD2 (5 bases). Germline loops: CDR1 MNHEY, CDR2 SVGAGI. V was pared by 6 bases and J by 8 bases, with 8 bases between. CDR3 size: 11 residues. CDR3 protein: CASSREDEQFF. DNA for the CDR3: TGTGCCAGCAGCCGGGAAGATGAGCAGTTCTTC.

This chain uses TRBV3-1 (or the pseudogene TRBV3-2) with TRBJ2-2; no clear D. Germline CDR1 reads LGHDT; CDR2 reads YNNKEL (reference sequence). V gave up 1 base and J gave up 3 bases, with 15 bases separating them. The CDR3 is 17 residues long. The CDR3 coding sequence is TGTGCCAGCAGCCAAGTTGGGTACTATGAGGACACCGGGGAGCTGTTTTTT. Its translation is CASSQVGYYEDTGELFF.

V is TRBV7-7 and J is TRBJ1-5, with D unresolved. The V gene's germline CDR1 is SSHAT and CDR2 FNYEAQ (reference sequence). V was trimmed by 2 bases and J by 9 bases, leaving 8 bases between them. The CDR3 consists of 12 residues. CDR3 sequence reads: CASSLLEGPQHF. The CDR3 coding sequence is TGTGCCAGCAGCTTACTTGAGGGGCCCCAGCATTTT.

The chain couples TRBV7-6 to TRBJ2-4; D is perhaps TRBD2 (5 bases). The CDR3 is made up of 15 amino acids. With 5 bases removed from V and 7 bases from J, the gap between germline ends came to 18 bases. The germline V gene has CDR1 SGHVS and CDR2 FNYEAQ. The CDR3: CASSPRTGYSNIQYF. For the CDR3, the DNA is TGTGCCAGCAGCCCCCGGACGGGATACAGCAACATTCAGTACTTC.

The chain uses TRBV5-4 and TRBJ2-5, with 10 nucleotides matching TRBD2. V lost 6 bases and J lost 5; bases outside the gene matches: 4. The CDR3 sequence is 13 residues long. CDR1 is SGHNT, CDR2 YYREEE, per germline (reference sequence). Written as DNA, the CDR3 is TGTGCCAGCAAAGGGACTAGCGCGGAGACCCAGTACTTC. This codes for CASKGTSAETQYF.